Below, 13 T cell receptor beta chains from the same sample are listed, as sequenced in a study of OX40 agonist ivuxolimab in advanced cancers. TCRdb's table, derived via immunoSEQ multiplex PCR, lists solely in-frame clones and lacks some. The repertoire consists of 90,000 or so clones, with approximately 87% occurring once and the leading ten covering about 4.7%. Specimen: CD4+ or CD8+ T cells sorted from blood, collected in a trial of the OX40 agonist ivuxolimab. The receptor source for this set is an adult with an advanced solid tumor such as melanoma, head and neck, liver or kidney cancer.

The chain is built from TRBV7-2 and TRBJ1-5, with a tentative D call TRBD1 (5 bases). Trimming left V 2 bases short and J 7 bases short, with 12 bases between. CDR1 SGHTA and CDR2 FQGNSA come from the germline V gene. This CDR3 contains 14 residues. CDR3 loop: CASSLKTEGQPQHF. CDR3 DNA sequence: TGTGCCAGCAGCTTAAAGACGGAGGGGCAGCCCCAGCATTTT.

The gene calls are TRBV19 and TRBJ1-1; TRBD1 is a possible D gene (6 bases). V lost 7 bases, J lost 5 bases, and 26 bases lay in between. This CDR3 is 17 amino acids long. Germline CDR1 reads LNHDA; CDR2 reads SQIVND (reference sequence). The CDR3 sequence is CASTSFRTAGGRTEAFF. CDR3 DNA sequence: TGTGCCAGTACCTCGTTTCGGACAGCCGGGGGTAGGACTGAAGCTTTCTTT. The whole variable domain, remainder taken from reference TRBV19 and TRBJ1-1, is DGGITQSPKYLFRKEGQNVTLSCEQNLNHDAMYWYRQDPGQGLRLIYYSQIVNDFQKGDIAEGYSVSREKKESFPLTVTSAQKNPTAFYLCASTSFRTAGGRTEAFFGQGTRLTVV.

This chain links TRBV2 with TRBJ2-2, with 10 bases identical to TRBD2. Per germline, CDR1 SNHLY and CDR2 FYNNEI. The CDR3 spans 15 residues. V was pared by 7 bases and J by 0 bases, with 2 bases of the junction left unmatched. CDR3 in amino acids: CASKGLAANTGELFF. CDR3 nucleotides: TGTGCCAGCAAAGGACTAGCGGCGAACACCGGGGAGCTGTTTTTT.

The chain links TRBV2 to TRBJ1-1; D gene unclear. Looked up from germline, CDR1 is SNHLY and CDR2 is FYNNEI. The CDR3 is made up of 13 amino acids. Deletions cut 3 bases from V and 1 base from J, with 6 bases between. The CDR3, as DNA: TGTGCCAGCAGTGACTTCGAGAACACTGAAGCTTTCTTT. This codes for CASSDFENTEAFF.

The gene calls are TRBV28 and TRBJ1-1, with TRBD1 as a possible D gene (5 bases). CDR3 length: 15 amino acids. Germline loops: CDR1 MDHEN, CDR2 SYDVKM. Trimming left V 4 bases short and J 2 bases short, with 14 bases between. CDR3 residues: CASSSPDGTNTEAFF. The CDR3 DNA reads TGTGCCAGCAGTTCCCCGGACGGGACCAACACTGAAGCTTTCTTT.

The genes are TRBV7-2 and TRBJ2-1, with D perhaps assigned TRBD1 or TRBD2 (5 bases each). Trimming pared 2 bases from V and 9 bases from J, leaving 14 bases between. Germline CDR1 and CDR2: SGHTA and FQGNSA. The CDR3 runs 14 residues. The CDR3 DNA sequence: TGTGCCAGCAGCTTAATGATTTCTGGGGGTGAGCAGTTCTTC. It is translated as CASSLMISGGEQFF.

The chain couples TRBV28 to TRBJ2-1; D may be TRBD1 (6 bases). The CDR3 consists of 14 residues. Germline loops: CDR1 MDHEN, CDR2 SYDVKM. The V end was cut by 6 bases, the J end by 10 bases, with 19 bases between. The CDR3: CASRLTIQGAEQFF. CDR3 DNA sequence: TGTGCCAGCAGACTTACCATACAGGGAGCCGAGCAGTTCTTC.

The chain carries TRBV7-3 and TRBJ2-3; D is unresolved. The CDR3 loop spans 15 amino acids. Germline CDR1 is SGHTA and CDR2 is FQGTGA. Trimming cost V 1 base and J 3 bases, with 11 bases left between them. The CDR3 bases are TGTGCCAGCAGCTTAATTGGGTCGGCGACAGATACGCAGTATTTT. It is translated as CASSLIGSATDTQYF.

The chain employs TRBV15 and TRBJ2-1; D possibly matches TRBD1 or TRBD2 (7 bases each). Per germline, CDR1 LNHNV and CDR2 YYDKDF (reference sequence). This CDR3 is 15 amino acids long. Between the trimmed V and J ends, which lost 5 bases and 8 bases, there was a span of 19 bases. The CDR3 bases are TGTGCCACCAGCCTAGGGGGCGGCGGGGGCGATGAGCAGTTCTTC. It encodes CATSLGGGGGDEQFF.

V is TRBV18 and J is TRBJ2-1, with D unresolved. Germline CDR1 KGHSH, CDR2 LQKENI. V was clipped by 6 bases and J by 0 bases, with 15 bases between them. The CDR3 is 16 residues long. The CDR3, as DNA: TGTGCCAGCTCCCTCGACCCCAGGAGCTCCTACAATGAGCAGTTCTTC. This codes for CASSLDPRSSYNEQFF.

The chain links TRBV19 to TRBJ1-5, with a tentative D call TRBD1 (6 bases). Germline CDR1 LNHDA, CDR2 SQIVND (reference sequence). Trimming took 4 bases from V and 0 from J, leaving 13 bases between them. This CDR3 has 16 amino acids. The CDR3 loop reads CASSRTGINSNQPQHF. DNA for the CDR3: TGTGCCAGTAGTAGAACAGGGATTAATAGCAATCAGCCCCAGCATTTT. The full variable domain, its missing parts supplied by reference TRBV19 and TRBJ1-5, is DGGITQSPKYLFRKEGQNVTLSCEQNLNHDAMYWYRQDPGQGLRLIYYSQIVNDFQKGDIAEGYSVSREKKESFPLTVTSAQKNPTAFYLCASSRTGINSNQPQHFGDGTRLSIL.

The sample holds a few counts of this clone. V and J are TRBV27 and TRBJ1-1; 9 positions agree with TRBD1. Losses at the gene ends were 3 bases for V and 7 bases for J; bases not matched to a gene: 12. This CDR3 contains 16 residues. CDR1 is MNHEY, CDR2 SMNVEV, per germline (reference sequence). The DNA of the CDR3 is TGTGCCAGCAGTTTTCTACCGGGACAGGGTCGGAATGAAGCTTTCTTT. Translating it yields CASSFLPGQGRNEAFF.

The chain couples TRBV10-3 to TRBJ2-2; 9 positions match TRBD1. The V gene's germline CDR1 is ENHRY and CDR2 SYGVKD. The CDR3 is 14 amino acids. V lost 6 bases, J lost 4 bases, and 3 bases stayed unmatched. The CDR3 loop is CAIRSQGATGELFF. The CDR3 DNA follows: TGTGCCATCAGATCACAGGGGGCCACCGGGGAGCTGTTTTTT.